A single sample is the source of the 3 T cell receptor beta chains below, sequenced in a study of blood T cell repertoires in COVID-19. Some clones are missing from TCRdb's copy, which holds only in-frame ones; the method was immunoSEQ multiplex PCR. The sample holds about 240,000 clones, over 80% seen once. Sample: peripheral blood. The origin of the receptors is a man aged 25-45 years who had recovered from COVID-19.

This clone was counted between two and nine times. The rearrangement joins TRBV5-4 to TRBJ1-6; D possibly corresponds to TRBD1 (6 bases). The germline V and J ends were trimmed by 0 bases and 5 bases, with 12 bases remaining between them. Germline V gene data show CDR1 as SGHNT and CDR2 as YYREEE (reference sequence). The CDR3 runs to 16 residues. The DNA of the CDR3 is TGTGCCAGCAGCTTGGGAGGGGGACGGAATAATTCACCCCTCCACTTT. It is translated as CASSLGGGRNNSPLHF.

This chain connects TRBV5-1 to TRBJ1-4; 7 nucleotides line up with TRBD1. Germline V gene data show CDR1 as SGHRS and CDR2 as YFSETQ. This CDR3 spans 15 amino acids. The V segment lost 6 bases and the J segment 6 bases; nucleotides outside the gene matches: 11. This chain's CDR3 is CASKALGGIDEKLFF. CDR3 DNA sequence: TGCGCCAGCAAGGCTCTAGGGGGCATAGATGAAAAACTGTTTTTT.

The chain combines TRBV19 with TRBJ1-5, with D uncertain. V was cut by 1 base and J by 11 bases, with 18 bases left in between. Germline V gene data show CDR1 as LNHDA and CDR2 as SQIVND (reference sequence). The CDR3 is made up of 15 amino acids. The CDR3 reads CASSIGNSLNLAQHF. The CDR3 DNA follows: TGTGCCAGTAGTATAGGAAACAGCCTTAACTTGGCCCAGCATTTT. Full variable domain (missing parts from reference TRBV19 and TRBJ1-5): DGGITQSPKYLFRKEGQNVTLSCEQNLNHDAMYWYRQDPGQGLRLIYYSQIVNDFQKGDIAEGYSVSREKKESFPLTVTSAQKNPTAFYLCASSIGNSLNLAQHFGDGTRLSIL.